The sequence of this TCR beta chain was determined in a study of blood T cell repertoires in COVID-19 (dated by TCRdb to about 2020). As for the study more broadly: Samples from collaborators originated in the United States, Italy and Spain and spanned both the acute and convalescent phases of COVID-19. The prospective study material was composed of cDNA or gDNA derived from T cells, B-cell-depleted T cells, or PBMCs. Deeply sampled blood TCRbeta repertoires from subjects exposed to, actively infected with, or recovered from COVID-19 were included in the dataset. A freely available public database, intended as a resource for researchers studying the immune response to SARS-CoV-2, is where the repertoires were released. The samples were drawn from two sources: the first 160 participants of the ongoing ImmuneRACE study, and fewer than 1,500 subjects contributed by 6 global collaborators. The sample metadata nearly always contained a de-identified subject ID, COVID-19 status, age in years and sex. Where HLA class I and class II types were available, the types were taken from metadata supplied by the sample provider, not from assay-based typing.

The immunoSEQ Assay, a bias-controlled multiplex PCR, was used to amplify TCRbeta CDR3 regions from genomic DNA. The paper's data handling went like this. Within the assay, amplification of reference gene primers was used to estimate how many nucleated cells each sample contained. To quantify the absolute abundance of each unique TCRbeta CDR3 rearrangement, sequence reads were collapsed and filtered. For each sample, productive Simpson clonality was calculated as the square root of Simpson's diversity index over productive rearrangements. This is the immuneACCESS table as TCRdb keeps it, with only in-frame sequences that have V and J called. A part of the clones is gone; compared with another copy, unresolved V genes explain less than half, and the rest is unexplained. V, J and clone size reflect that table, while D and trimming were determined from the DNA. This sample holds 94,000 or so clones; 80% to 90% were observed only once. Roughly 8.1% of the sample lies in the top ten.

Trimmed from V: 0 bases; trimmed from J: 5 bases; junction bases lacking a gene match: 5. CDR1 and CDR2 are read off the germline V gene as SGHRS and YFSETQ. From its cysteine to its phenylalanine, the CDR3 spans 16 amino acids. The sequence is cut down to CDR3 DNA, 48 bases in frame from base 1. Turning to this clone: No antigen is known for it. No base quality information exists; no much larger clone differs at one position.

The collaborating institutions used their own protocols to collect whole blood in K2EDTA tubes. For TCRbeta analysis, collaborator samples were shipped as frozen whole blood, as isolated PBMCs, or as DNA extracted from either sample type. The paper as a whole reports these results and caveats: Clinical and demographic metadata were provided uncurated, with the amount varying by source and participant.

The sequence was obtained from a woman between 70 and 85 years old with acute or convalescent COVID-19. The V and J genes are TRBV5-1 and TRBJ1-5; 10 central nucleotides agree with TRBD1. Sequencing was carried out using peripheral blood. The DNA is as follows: TGCGCCAGCAGCTTGGATTCTGGACAGGGGGATCAGCCCCAGCATTTT. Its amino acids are CASSLDSGQGDQPQHF.